This T cell receptor (beta chain) emerged from a study of T cell responses to AZD1222 COVID-19 vaccine. Background on the study: Both about-4-week and about-12-week second-dose recipients were combined.

About this clone itself: No antigen is known for it. The identical CDR3 is also encoded by other nucleotide sequences in the sample.

TCRdb keeps only in-frame clones here, not all; method: immunoSEQ multiplex PCR. The sample lists roughly 160,000 clones, 85% to 90% occurring once. Overall study results and limits: Epitopes outside B.1.351 and B.1.1.7 mutated regions reportedly drew nearly half of spike TCRs. Vaccination with two AZD1222 doses was followed by a rise in Spike-specific TCR breadth and depth. The donors showed a predominance of white British ancestry and of females, with possible underestimation of clonal diversity.

Germline-derived CDR1 and CDR2 are SEHNR and FQNEAQ (reference sequence). The CDR3 has 15 amino acids. The V and J ends lost 2 bases and 4 bases, in that order; junction bases with no gene match: 5. The source material was peripheral blood, sampled on day 0 of AZD1222 vaccination. V usage is TRBV7-9 and J usage is TRBJ1-5; the match to TRBD1 covers 7 bases. This receptor was taken from an adult in good health. The CDR3 bases are TGTGCCAGCAGCTTACGGGGGGACAGAAATCAGCCCCAGCATTTT. Translation: CASSLRGDRNQPQHF. The entire variable domain, with the rest obtained from reference TRBV7-9 and TRBJ1-5, is as follows: DTGVSQNPRHKITKRGQNVTFRCDPISEHNRLYWYRQTLGQGPEFLTYFQNEAQLEKSRLLSDRFSAERPKGSFSTLEIQRTEQGDSAMYLCASSLRGDRNQPQHFGDGTRLSIL.